This TCR beta chain was sequenced during a study of shared T cell receptors in the human thymus. The CDR3 length is 15 residues. Germline V gene lookup returns CDR1 MRHNA and CDR2 SNTAGT. V was shortened by 3 bases and J by 5 bases, with 16 bases between the two germline ends. Measured with immunoSEQ multiplex PCR; TCRdb has only the in-frame clones, and not every one. The sample includes 700,000 or so clones, approximately 83% of them seen just once. The data were also submitted as part of a second study, on human thymus T cells. This second study says: Having surgery to correct congenital heart defects, healthy Finnish infants acted as the donors. From resections taken during corrective heart surgery, the thymus tissue was obtained. Thymic and blood repertoires appeared to display a bias in their usage of V and J genes.

This chain uses TRBV6-4 with TRBJ1-1; D is possibly TRBD1 (5 bases). This TCR was recovered from a girl under two years old with a congenital heart defect. Material: thymocytes. The CDR3 spells CASSDRSGGRTEAFF. CDR3 nucleotides: TGTGCCAGCAGTGATCGGTCGGGGGGGAGGACTGAAGCTTTCTTT.